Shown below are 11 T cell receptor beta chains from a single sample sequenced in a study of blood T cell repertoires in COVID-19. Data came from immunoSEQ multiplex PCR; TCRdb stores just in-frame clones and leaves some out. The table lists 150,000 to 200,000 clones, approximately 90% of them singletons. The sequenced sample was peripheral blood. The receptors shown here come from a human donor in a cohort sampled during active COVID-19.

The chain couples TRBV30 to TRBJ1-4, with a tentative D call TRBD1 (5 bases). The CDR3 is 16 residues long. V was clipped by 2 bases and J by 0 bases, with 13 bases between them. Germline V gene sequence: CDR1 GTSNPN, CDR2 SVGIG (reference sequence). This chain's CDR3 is CAWSRYGGATNEKLFF. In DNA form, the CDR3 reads TGTGCCTGGAGTCGGTACGGGGGGGCAACTAATGAAAAACTGTTTTTT.

CDR3 DNA sequence: TGTGCCAGCAGCTTAGGAGGGACAGGTGAAGCTTTCTTT. As protein: CASSLGGTGEAFF. V usage is TRBV11-2 and J usage is TRBJ1-1; 8 bases agree with TRBD1. CDR1 is SGHAT, CDR2 FQNNGV, per germline. The CDR3 is 13 residues long. The trim removed 1 base at V and 7 bases at J, leaving 2 bases unmatched. Full variable domain (remainder filled in from reference TRBV11-2 and TRBJ1-1): EAGVAQSPRYKIIEKRQSVAFWCNPISGHATLYWYQQILGQGPKLLIQFQNNGVVDDSQLPKDRFSAERLKGVDSTLKIQPAKLEDSAVYLCASSLGGTGEAFFGQGTRLTVV.

Here the CDR3 DNA reads TGTGCCAGCAGTTTGGGGCTAACCCGGCCCTACAATGAGCAGTTCTTC. It is translated as CASSLGLTRPYNEQFF. The J gene is TRBJ2-1, the V gene TRBV28, with a weak D call TRBD1 (5 bases). The CDR3 is made up of 16 amino acids. Trimming shortened V by 3 bases and J by 2 bases, and 14 bases separated the two germline ends. Germline loops: CDR1 MDHEN, CDR2 SYDVKM.

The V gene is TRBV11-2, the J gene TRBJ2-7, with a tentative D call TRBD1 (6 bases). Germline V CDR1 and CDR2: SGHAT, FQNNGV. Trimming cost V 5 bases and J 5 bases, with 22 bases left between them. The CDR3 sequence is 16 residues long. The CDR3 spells CASSPLWGQGAHEQYF. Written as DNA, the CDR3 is TGTGCCAGCAGCCCCCTGTGGGGGCAGGGCGCCCACGAGCAGTACTTC.

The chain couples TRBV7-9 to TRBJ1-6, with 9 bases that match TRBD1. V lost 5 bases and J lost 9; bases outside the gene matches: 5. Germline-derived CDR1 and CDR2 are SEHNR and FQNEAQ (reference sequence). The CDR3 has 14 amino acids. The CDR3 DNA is TGTGCCAGCAGCCAGGGACAGGGAGTTTCACCCCTCCACTTT. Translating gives CASSQGQGVSPLHF.

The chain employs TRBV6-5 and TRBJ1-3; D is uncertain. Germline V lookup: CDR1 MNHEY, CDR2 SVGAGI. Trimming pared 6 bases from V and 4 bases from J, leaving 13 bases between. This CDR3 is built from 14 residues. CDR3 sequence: CASRGRSPGNTIYF. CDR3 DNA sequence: TGTGCCAGCAGGGGCAGATCTCCAGGAAACACCATATATTTT.

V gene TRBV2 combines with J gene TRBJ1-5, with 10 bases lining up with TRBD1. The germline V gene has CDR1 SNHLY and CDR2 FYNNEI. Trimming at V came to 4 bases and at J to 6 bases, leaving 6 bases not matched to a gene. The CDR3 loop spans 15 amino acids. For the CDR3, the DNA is TGTGCCAGCAGTGTTTGGGGACAGGGGACTCAGCCCCAGCATTTT. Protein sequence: CASSVWGQGTQPQHF.

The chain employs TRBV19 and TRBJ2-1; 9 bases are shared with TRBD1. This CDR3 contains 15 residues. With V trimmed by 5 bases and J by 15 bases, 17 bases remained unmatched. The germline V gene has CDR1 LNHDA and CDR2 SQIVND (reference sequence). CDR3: CASSSTDRGAVEVFF. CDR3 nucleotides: TGTGCCAGTAGTTCGACGGACAGGGGAGCTGTTGAGGTGTTCTTC.

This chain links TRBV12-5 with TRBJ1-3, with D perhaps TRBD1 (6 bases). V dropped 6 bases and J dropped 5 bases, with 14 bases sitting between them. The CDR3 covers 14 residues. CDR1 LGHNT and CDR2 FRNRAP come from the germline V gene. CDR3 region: CASGPDRPRNTIYF. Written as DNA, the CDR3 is TGTGCTAGTGGCCCCGACAGGCCCAGAAACACCATATATTTT.

CDR3 residues: CASSATAGGFPGNTIYF. The CDR3 DNA is TGTGCCAGCAGCGCCACCGCTGGCGGCTTCCCTGGAAACACCATATATTTT. The chain recombines TRBV9 with TRBJ1-3; D remains ambiguous. CDR1 and CDR2 from the germline V gene are SGDLS and YYNGEE. The CDR3 is 17 amino acids. Trimming took 3 bases from V and 2 from J, leaving 18 bases between them.

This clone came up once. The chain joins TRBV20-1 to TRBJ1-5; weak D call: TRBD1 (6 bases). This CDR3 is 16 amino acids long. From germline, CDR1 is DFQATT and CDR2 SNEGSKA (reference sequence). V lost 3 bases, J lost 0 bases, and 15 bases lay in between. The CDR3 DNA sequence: TGCAGTGCTAGTCCCAGGGGTGCATATAGCAATCAGCCCCAGCATTTT. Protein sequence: CSASPRGAYSNQPQHF.